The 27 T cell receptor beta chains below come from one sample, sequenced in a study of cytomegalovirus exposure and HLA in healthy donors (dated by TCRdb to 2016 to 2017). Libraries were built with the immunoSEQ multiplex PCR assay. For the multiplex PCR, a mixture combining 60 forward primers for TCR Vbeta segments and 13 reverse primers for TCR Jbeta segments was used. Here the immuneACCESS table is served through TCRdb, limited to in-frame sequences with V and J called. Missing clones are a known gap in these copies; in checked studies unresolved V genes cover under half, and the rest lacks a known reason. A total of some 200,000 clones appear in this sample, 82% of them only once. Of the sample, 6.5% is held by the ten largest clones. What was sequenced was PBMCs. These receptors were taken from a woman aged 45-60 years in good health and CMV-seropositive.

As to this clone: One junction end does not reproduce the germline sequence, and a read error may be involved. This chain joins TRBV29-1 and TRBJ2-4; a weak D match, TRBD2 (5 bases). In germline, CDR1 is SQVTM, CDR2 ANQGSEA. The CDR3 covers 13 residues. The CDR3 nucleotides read TGCAGCGTTGGGTTGCGGGCCAAAAACAGTCAGTACTTC. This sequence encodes CSVGLRAKNSQYF. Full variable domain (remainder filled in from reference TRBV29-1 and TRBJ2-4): SAVISQKPSRDICQRGTSLTIQCQVDSQVTMMFWYRQQPGQSLTLIATANQGSEATYESGFVIDKFPISRPNLTFSTLTVSNMSPEDSSIYLCSVGLRAKNSQYFGAGTRLSVL.

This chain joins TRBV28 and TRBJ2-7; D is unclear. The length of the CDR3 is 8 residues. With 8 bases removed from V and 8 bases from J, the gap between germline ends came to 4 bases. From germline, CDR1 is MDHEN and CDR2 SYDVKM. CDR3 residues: CASGKQYF. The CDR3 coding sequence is TGTGCCAGCGGCAAGCAGTACTTC. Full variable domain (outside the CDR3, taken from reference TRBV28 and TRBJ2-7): DVKVTQSSRYLVKRTGEKVFLECVQDMDHENMFWYRQDPGLGLRLIYFSYDVKMKEKGDIPEGYSVSREKKERFSLILESASTNQTSMYLCASGKQYFGPGTRLTVT.

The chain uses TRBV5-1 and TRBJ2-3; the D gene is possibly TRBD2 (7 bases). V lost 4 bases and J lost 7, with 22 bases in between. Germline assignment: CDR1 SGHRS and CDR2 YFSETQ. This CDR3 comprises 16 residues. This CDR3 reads CASSPLGGAETYTQYF. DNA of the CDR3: TGCGCCAGCAGCCCCCTGGGGGGGGCCGAAACCTATACGCAGTATTTT.

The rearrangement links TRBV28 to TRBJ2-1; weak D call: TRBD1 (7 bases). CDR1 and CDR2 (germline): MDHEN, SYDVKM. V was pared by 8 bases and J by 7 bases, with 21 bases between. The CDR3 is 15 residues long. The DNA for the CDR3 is TGTGCCAGCGTCCAGGGGGGAGGAGTTATGAATGAGCAGTTCTTC. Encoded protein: CASVQGGGVMNEQFF. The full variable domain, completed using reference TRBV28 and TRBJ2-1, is DVKVTQSSRYLVKRTGEKVFLECVQDMDHENMFWYRQDPGLGLRLIYFSYDVKMKEKGDIPEGYSVSREKKERFSLILESASTNQTSMYLCASVQGGGVMNEQFFGPGTRLTVL.

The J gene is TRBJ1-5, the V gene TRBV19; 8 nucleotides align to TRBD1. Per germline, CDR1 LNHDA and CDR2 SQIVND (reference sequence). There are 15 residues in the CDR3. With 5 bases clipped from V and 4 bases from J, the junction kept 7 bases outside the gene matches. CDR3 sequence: CASSAGGLGNQPQHF. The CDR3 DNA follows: TGTGCCAGTAGTGCAGGGGGCTTGGGAAATCAGCCCCAGCATTTT. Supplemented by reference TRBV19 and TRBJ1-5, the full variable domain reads DGGITQSPKYLFRKEGQNVTLSCEQNLNHDAMYWYRQDPGQGLRLIYYSQIVNDFQKGDIAEGYSVSREKKESFPLTVTSAQKNPTAFYLCASSAGGLGNQPQHFGDGTRLSIL.

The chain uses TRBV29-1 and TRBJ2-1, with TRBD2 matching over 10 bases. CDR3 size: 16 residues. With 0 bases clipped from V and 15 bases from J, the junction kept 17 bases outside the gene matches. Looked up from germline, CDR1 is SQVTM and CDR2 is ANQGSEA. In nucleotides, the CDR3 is TGCAGCGTTGAAGACTCGGGGGAGCGGGAGGGAGGACTAGCGTTCTTC. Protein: CSVEDSGEREGGLAFF.

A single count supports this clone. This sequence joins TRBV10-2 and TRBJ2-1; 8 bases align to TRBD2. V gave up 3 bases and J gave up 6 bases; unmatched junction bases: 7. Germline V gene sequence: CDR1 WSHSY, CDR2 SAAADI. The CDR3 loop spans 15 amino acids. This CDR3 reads CASSESGGWGNEQFF. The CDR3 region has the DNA TGCGCCAGCAGTGAATCGGGGGGGTGGGGCAATGAGCAGTTCTTC.

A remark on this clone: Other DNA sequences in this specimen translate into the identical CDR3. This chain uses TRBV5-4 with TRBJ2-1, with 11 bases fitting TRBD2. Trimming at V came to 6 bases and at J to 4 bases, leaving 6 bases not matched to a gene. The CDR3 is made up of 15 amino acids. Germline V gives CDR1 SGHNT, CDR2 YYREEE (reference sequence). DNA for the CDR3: TGTGCCAGCACCCTCGGGACTAGCGGTTACAATGAGCAGTTCTTC. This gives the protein CASTLGTSGYNEQFF.

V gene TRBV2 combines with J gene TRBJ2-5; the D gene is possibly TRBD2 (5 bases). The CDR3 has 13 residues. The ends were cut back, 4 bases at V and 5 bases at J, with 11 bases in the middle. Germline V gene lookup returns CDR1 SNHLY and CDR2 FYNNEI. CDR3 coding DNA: TGTGCCAGCAGTGTACGGGGTGGGGAGACCCAGTACTTC. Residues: CASSVRGGETQYF. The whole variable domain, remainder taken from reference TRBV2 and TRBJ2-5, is EPEVTQTPSHQVTQMGQEVILRCVPISNHLYFYWYRQILGQKVEFLVSFYNNEISEKSEIFDDQFSVERPDGSNFTLKIRSTKLEDSAMYFCASSVRGGETQYFGPGTRLLVL.

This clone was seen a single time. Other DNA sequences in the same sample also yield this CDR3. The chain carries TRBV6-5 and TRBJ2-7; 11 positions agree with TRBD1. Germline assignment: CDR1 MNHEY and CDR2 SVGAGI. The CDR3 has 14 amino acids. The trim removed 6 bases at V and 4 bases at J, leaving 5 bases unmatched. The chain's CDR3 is CASSRGQGAYEQYF. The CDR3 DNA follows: TGTGCCAGCAGCCGTGGACAGGGGGCGTACGAGCAGTACTTC.

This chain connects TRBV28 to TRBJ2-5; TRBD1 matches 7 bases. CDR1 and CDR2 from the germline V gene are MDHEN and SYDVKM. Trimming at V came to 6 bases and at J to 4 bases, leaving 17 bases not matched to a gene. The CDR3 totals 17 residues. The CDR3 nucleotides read TGTGCCAGCAGGCATATGAAACCGGACAGGCCGGGAGAGACCCAGTACTTC. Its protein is CASRHMKPDRPGETQYF.

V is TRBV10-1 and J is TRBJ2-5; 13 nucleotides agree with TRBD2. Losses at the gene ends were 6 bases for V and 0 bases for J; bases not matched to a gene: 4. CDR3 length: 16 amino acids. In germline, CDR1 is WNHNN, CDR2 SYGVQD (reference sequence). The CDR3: CASSGGTSGNQETQYF. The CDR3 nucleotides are TGCGCCAGCAGCGGGGGGACTAGCGGGAACCAAGAGACCCAGTACTTC.

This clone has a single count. CDR3 in DNA: TGTGCCAGCAGCTTGTTTGTCTCTAGCAATCAGCCCCAGCATTTT. This translates into CASSLFVSSNQPQHF. The chain has TRBV5-8 and TRBJ1-5, with no clear D. V gave up 1 base and J gave up 0 bases, with 8 bases separating them. CDR1 is SGHTS, CDR2 YDEGEE, per germline. The CDR3 spans 15 residues. The full variable domain, its missing parts supplied by reference TRBV5-8 and TRBJ1-5, is EAGVTQSPTHLIKTRGQQATLRCSPISGHTSVYWYQQALGLGLQFLLWYDEGEERNRGNFPPRFSGRQFPNYSSELNVNALELEDSALYLCASSLFVSSNQPQHFGDGTRLSIL.

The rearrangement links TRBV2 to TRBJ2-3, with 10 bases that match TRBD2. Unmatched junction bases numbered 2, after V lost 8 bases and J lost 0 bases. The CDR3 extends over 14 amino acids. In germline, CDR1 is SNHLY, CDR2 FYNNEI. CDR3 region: CASGTSASTDTQYF. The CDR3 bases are TGTGCCAGCGGGACTAGCGCTAGCACAGATACGCAGTATTTT.

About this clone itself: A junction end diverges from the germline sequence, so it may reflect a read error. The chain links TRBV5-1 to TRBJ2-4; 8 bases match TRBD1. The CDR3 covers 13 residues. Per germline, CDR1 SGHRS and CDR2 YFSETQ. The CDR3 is CASSFDRGNSQYF. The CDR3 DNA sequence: TGCGCCAGCAGCTTCGACAGGGGAAACAGTCAGTACTTC.

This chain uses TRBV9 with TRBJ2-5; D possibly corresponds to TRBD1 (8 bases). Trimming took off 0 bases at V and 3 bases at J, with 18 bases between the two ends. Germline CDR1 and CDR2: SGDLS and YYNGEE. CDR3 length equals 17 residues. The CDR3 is CASSVGGGTGGEETQYF. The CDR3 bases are TGTGCCAGCAGCGTAGGGGGGGGGACAGGTGGGGAAGAGACCCAGTACTTC.

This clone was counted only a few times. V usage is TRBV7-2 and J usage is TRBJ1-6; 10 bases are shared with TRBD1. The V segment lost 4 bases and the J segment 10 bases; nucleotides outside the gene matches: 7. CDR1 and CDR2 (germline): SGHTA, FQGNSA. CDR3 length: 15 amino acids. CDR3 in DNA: TGTGCCAGCAGCTGGGGGGGGACAGGGGCCTCACCCCTCCACTTT. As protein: CASSWGGTGASPLHF.

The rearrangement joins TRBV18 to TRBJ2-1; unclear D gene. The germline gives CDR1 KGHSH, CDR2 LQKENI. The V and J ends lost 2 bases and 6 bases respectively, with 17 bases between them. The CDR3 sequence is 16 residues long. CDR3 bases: TGTGCCAGCTCACCATTAACCCCCCTTGAGCCCAATGAGCAGTTCTTC. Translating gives CASSPLTPLEPNEQFF.

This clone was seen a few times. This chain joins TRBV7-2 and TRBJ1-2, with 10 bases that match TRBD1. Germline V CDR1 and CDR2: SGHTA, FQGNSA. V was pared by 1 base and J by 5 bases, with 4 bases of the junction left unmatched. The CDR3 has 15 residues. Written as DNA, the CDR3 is TGTGCCAGCAGCTTAGAGACAGGGGGCGGGTATGGCTACACCTTC. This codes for CASSLETGGGYGYTF. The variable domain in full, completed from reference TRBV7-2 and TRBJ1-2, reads GAGVSQSPSNKVTEKGKDVELRCDPISGHTALYWYRQSLGQGLEFLIYFQGNSAPDKSGLPSDRFSAERTGGSVSTLTIQRTQQEDSAVYLCASSLETGGGYGYTFGSGTRLTVV.

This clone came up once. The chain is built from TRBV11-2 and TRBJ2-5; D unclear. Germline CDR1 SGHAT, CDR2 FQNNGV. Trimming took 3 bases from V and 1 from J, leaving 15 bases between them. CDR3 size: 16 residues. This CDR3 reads CASSLRGKRSQETQYF. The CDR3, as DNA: TGTGCCAGCAGCTTGAGAGGCAAGAGAAGCCAAGAGACCCAGTACTTC.

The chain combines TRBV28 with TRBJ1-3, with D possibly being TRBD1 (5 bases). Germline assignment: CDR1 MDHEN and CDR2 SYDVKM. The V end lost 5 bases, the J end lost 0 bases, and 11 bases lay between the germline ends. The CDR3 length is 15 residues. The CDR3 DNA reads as TGTGCCAGCAGTACGACAGTGAGCTCTGGAAACACCATATATTTT. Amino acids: CASSTTVSSGNTIYF.

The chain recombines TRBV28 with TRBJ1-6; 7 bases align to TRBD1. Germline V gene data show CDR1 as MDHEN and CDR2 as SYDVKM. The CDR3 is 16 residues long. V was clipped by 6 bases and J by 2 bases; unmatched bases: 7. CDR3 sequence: CASSNGDRPYNSPLHF. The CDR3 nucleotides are TGTGCCAGCAGCAACGGGGACAGACCCTATAATTCACCCCTCCACTTT.

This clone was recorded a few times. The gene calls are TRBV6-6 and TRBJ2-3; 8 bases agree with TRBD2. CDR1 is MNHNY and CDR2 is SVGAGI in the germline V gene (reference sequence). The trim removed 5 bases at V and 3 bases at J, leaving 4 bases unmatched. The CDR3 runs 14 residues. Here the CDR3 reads CASSKREMTDTQYF. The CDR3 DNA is TGTGCCAGCAGTAAGCGGGAGATGACAGATACGCAGTATTTT.

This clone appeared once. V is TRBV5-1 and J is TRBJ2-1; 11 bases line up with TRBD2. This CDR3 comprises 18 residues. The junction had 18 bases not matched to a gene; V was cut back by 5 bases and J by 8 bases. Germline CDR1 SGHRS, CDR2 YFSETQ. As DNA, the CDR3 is TGCGCCAGCAGTGTAGATCCGATAGCGGGAGGGCTTTTTGATGAGCAGTTCTTC. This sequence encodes CASSVDPIAGGLFDEQFF.

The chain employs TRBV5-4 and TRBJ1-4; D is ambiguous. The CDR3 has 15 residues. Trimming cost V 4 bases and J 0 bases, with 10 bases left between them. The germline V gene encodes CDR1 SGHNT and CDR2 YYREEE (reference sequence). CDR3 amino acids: CASSQDGATNEKLFF. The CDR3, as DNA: TGTGCCAGCAGCCAGGACGGGGCAACTAATGAAAAACTGTTTTTT.

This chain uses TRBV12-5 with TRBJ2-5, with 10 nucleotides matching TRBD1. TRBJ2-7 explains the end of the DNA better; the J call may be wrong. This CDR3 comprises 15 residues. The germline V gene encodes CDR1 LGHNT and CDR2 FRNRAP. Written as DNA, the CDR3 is TGTGCTAGTGGTTCCGGACAGGGGGAATCCTACGAGCAGTACTTC. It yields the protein CASGSGQGESYEQYF.

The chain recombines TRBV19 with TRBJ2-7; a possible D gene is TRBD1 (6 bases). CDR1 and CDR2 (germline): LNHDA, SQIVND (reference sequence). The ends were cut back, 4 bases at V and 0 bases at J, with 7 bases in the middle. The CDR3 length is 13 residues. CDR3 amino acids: CASSKDSSYEQYF. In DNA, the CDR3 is TGTGCCAGTAGTAAGGACAGCTCCTACGAGCAGTACTTC.